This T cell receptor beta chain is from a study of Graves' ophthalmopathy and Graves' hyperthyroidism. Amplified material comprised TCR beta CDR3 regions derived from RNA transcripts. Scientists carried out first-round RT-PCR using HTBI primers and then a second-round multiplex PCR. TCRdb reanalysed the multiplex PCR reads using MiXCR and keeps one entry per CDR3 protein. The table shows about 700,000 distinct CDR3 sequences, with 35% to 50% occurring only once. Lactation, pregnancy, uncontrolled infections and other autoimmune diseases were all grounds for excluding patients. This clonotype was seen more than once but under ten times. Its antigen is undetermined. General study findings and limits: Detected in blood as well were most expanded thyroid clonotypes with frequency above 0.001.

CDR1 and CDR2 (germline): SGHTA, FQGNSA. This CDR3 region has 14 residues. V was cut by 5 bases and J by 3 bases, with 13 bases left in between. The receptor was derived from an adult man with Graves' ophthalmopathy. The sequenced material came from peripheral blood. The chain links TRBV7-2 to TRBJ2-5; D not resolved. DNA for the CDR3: TGTGCCAGCAGCCCATACCTTGGGGAAGAGACCCAGTACTTC. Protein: CASSPYLGEETQYF.